This TCR beta chain was sequenced in a study of CD8+ T cells in alopecia areata. Overall study context: Tofacitinib ran 6 to 18 months, followed by 6 months off drug. Affected scalp percentage gauged treated patients' severity. The study, taken as a whole, reports: Sharing of TCR sequences between patients (possibly for HLA-related reasons) was less clear than in mice. Among the 100 top clones, expanded CD8+ clones, like scalp clonality, were significantly decreased by tofacitinib.

Treatment described: oral pan-JAK inhibitor, 5-10 mg twice daily. The CDR3 is 14 residues long. Losses at the gene ends were 6 bases for V and 2 bases for J; bases not matched to a gene: 5. Looked up from germline, CDR1 is SQVTM and CDR2 is ANQGSEA. After isolation, RNA underwent reverse transcription to generate cDNA as the sequencing template. Libraries were prepared by immunoSEQ multiplex PCR; TCRdb keeps only in-frame clonotypes and omits some of them. The table includes about 64,000 clones, about 43% detected once. In this sample, this clone turned up a few times. The antigen is undetermined. The rearrangement uses TRBV29-1 and TRBJ2-1; 9 positions agree with TRBD1. This sequence was found in a human donor with alopecia areata. Sequencing was performed on CD8+ T cells sorted from blood, taken around week 37, from a patient treated with tofacitinib. CDR3 DNA sequence: TGCAGCGTCAGGGGACAGGGCCCCTACAATGAGCAGTTCTTC. Translating it yields CSVRGQGPYNEQFF.